Below, 31 T cell receptor beta chains from the same sample are listed, as sequenced in a study of graft-versus-host responses after intestinal transplantation. The table came from immunoSEQ multiplex PCR; TCRdb's copy has only in-frame clones and leaves some out. This table has some 12,000 clones, around 83% appearing once. The sequencing used PBMCs, collected approximately 120 days after transplant. The receptor set was obtained from a human patient who received an intestinal transplant, so some T cells may come from the graft donor.

This chain joins TRBV5-1 and TRBJ2-2, with 12 bases identical to TRBD2. This CDR3 spans 15 amino acids. Per the germline V gene, CDR1 is SGHRS and CDR2 is YFSETQ. The ends lost 4 bases at V and 7 bases at J; junction bases unmatched: 5. CDR3 region: CASSLAGGTGGELFF. The CDR3 DNA reads TGCGCCAGCAGCCTAGCGGGAGGGACCGGCGGGGAGCTGTTTTTT.

The chain carries TRBV29-1 and TRBJ2-5; 10 bases are a match to TRBD2. The CDR3 is made up of 13 amino acids. CDR1 and CDR2 (germline): SQVTM, ANQGSEA. Trimming removed 7 bases from V and 5 bases from J; junction bases left unmatched: 7. The CDR3 spells CSAWLAGVETQYF. CDR3 DNA: TGCAGCGCTTGGCTAGCGGGAGTTGAGACCCAGTACTTC.

The chain links TRBV29-1 to TRBJ1-2; tentatively, D is TRBD1 (5 bases). CDR3 length: 10 residues. The germline V gene has CDR1 SQVTM and CDR2 ANQGSEA. Trimming took 6 bases from V and 7 from J, leaving 9 bases between them. The DNA for the CDR3 is TGCAGCGTGGGGACCCGTGGCTACACCTTC. It yields the protein CSVGTRGYTF.

This CDR3 is CASSSPPDEQFF. CDR3 DNA sequence: TGTGCCAGCAGCTCCCCCCCGGATGAGCAGTTCTTC. V and J are TRBV7-9 and TRBJ2-1, with D hard to call. This CDR3 comprises 12 residues. CDR1 and CDR2 (germline): SEHNR, FQNEAQ (reference sequence). Trimming took off 4 bases at V and 8 bases at J, with 9 bases between the two ends.

J is TRBJ1-2 and V is TRBV27; maybe TRBD1 (6 bases). V was pared by 6 bases and J by 3 bases, with 8 bases between. Germline lookup yields CDR1 MNHEY and CDR2 SMNVEV (reference sequence). The CDR3 spans 12 residues. In DNA, the CDR3 is TGTGCCAGCAGGCAGGGGTACTATGGCTACACCTTC. Protein product: CASRQGYYGYTF.

The chain links TRBV6-1 to TRBJ2-1, with D tentatively TRBD1 or TRBD2 (5 bases each). From germline, CDR1 is MNHNS and CDR2 SASEGT. V dropped 1 base and J dropped 8 bases, with 12 bases sitting between them. The CDR3 has 14 residues. CDR3 bases: TGTGCCAGCAGTGAAGACCCTGGGACCGATGAGCAGTTCTTC. Protein product: CASSEDPGTDEQFF.

The rearrangement joins TRBV2 to TRBJ2-7; the D gene is possibly TRBD2 (5 bases). V was clipped by 7 bases and J by 6 bases, with 19 bases between them. CDR1 is SNHLY and CDR2 is FYNNEI in the germline V gene. This CDR3 contains 14 residues. The CDR3 region is CASNLAEGRGEQYF. CDR3 coding DNA: TGTGCCAGCAACCTTGCCGAGGGCCGGGGCGAGCAGTACTTC. The full variable domain, in which reference TRBV2 and TRBJ2-7 provide the parts outside the CDR3, is EPEVTQTPSHQVTQMGQEVILRCVPISNHLYFYWYRQILGQKVEFLVSFYNNEISEKSEIFDDQFSVERPDGSNFTLKIRSTKLEDSAMYFCASNLAEGRGEQYFGPGTRLTVT.

The genes are TRBV5-1 and TRBJ2-1, with D perhaps TRBD2 (6 bases). CDR1 SGHRS and CDR2 YFSETQ come from the germline V gene. The V gene lost 0 bases and the J gene lost 7 bases, with 17 bases spanning the gap. This CDR3 has 16 amino acids. The CDR3 protein is CASSLAGSGVRNEQFF. CDR3 coding DNA: TGCGCCAGCAGCTTGGCCGGTTCGGGAGTGAGGAATGAGCAGTTCTTC.

This clone was detected only a few times. The V and J genes are TRBV27 and TRBJ1-3, with D possibly being TRBD1 (6 bases). V was pared by 3 bases and J by 4 bases, with 13 bases between. The germline V gene has CDR1 MNHEY and CDR2 SMNVEV (reference sequence). CDR3 length: 15 amino acids. DNA for the CDR3: TGTGCCAGCAGTTTGAGCAGGGGTCGCGGAAACACCATATATTTT. It yields the protein CASSLSRGRGNTIYF.

The count of this clone is one. The rearrangement links TRBV6-1 to TRBJ2-2, with a possible D match to TRBD1 (5 bases). This CDR3 is 15 amino acids long. The V end was cut by 5 bases, the J end by 5 bases, with 15 bases between. CDR1 and CDR2 from the germline V gene are MNHNS and SASEGT. The CDR3 here is CASSFFFTGTGELFF. The CDR3 DNA reads as TGTGCCAGCAGTTTCTTCTTTACAGGAACCGGGGAGCTGTTTTTT.

The chain employs TRBV2 and TRBJ2-1; TRBD1 might be the D (6 bases). Germline V gene lookup returns CDR1 SNHLY and CDR2 FYNNEI. This CDR3 is built from 14 residues. Trimming shortened V by 7 bases and J by 9 bases, and 19 bases separated the two germline ends. As DNA, the CDR3 is TGTGCCAGCACGCGAGGGGGTCCCTCCGCTGAGCAGTTCTTC. Its protein product is CASTRGGPSAEQFF.

The CDR3 DNA reads TGTGCCAGCACACTTGGGCTAGCGGACTCCTACGAGCAGTACTTC. It codes for CASTLGLADSYEQYF. This chain joins TRBV7-9 and TRBJ2-7; TRBD2 aligns across 7 bases. The CDR3 is 15 residues long. The J segment lost 0 bases and the V segment lost 7 bases, leaving 9 bases of the junction unmatched. Per the germline V gene, CDR1 is SEHNR and CDR2 is FQNEAQ (reference sequence).

The CDR3 nucleotides read TGCGCCAGCAGCCTGACTAGCGGCTACAATGAGCAGTTCTTC. Translation gives CASSLTSGYNEQFF. The chain links TRBV5-1 to TRBJ2-1; TRBD2 agrees at 9 bases. V dropped 4 bases and J dropped 3; count of bases not matched to a gene: 2. Germline loops: CDR1 SGHRS, CDR2 YFSETQ. This CDR3 is built from 14 residues.

This sequence joins TRBV2 and TRBJ1-4; TRBD1 might be the D (5 bases). Germline V gene lookup returns CDR1 SNHLY and CDR2 FYNNEI. Trimming removed 8 bases at V and 8 bases at J, with 21 bases between. This CDR3 is 15 amino acids long. For the CDR3, the DNA is TGTGCCAGCCTTGGGGGTGTCTTTTCATTGGAAAAACTGTTTTTT. Protein product: CASLGGVFSLEKLFF.

The rearrangement uses TRBV15 and TRBJ2-1; D perhaps matches TRBD2 (6 bases). The CDR3 length is 15 residues. The germline gives CDR1 LNHNV, CDR2 YYDKDF (reference sequence). V lost 6 bases and J 0 bases, leaving 12 bases between the germline ends. CDR3 in amino acids: CATREGRSSYNEQFF. The CDR3 coding sequence is TGTGCCACCAGGGAGGGCAGGAGCTCCTACAATGAGCAGTTCTTC.

This chain connects TRBV18 to TRBJ2-5; D might be TRBD2 (5 bases). The CDR3 totals 14 residues. The V end lost 0 bases, the J end lost 2 bases, and 7 bases lay between the germline ends. The germline V gene has CDR1 KGHSH and CDR2 LQKENI. CDR3 bases: TGTGCCAGCTCACCACCAGGACTTCAAGAGACCCAGTACTTC. As protein: CASSPPGLQETQYF.

The CDR3 DNA is TGTGCCAGCAGCGACCAGGATAGCAATCAGCCCCAGCATTTT. Translating it yields CASSDQDSNQPQHF. This rearrangement joins TRBV28 to TRBJ1-5; D remains ambiguous. The CDR3 covers 14 residues. Trimming removed 6 bases at V and 0 bases at J, with 9 bases between. CDR1 is MDHEN and CDR2 is SYDVKM in the germline V gene.

V is TRBV12-5 and J is TRBJ2-7; D is unclear. Germline lookup yields CDR1 LGHNT and CDR2 FRNRAP. Trimming took off 1 base at V and 7 bases at J, with 11 bases between the two ends. This CDR3 contains 13 residues. The CDR3 here is CASGLEIFLEQYF. DNA for the CDR3: TGTGCTAGTGGTTTGGAAATCTTTTTAGAGCAGTACTTC.

The chain employs TRBV7-9 and TRBJ2-7; D may be TRBD2 (6 bases). The CDR3 is 14 amino acids. V lost 5 bases to trimming and J lost 3 bases, with 14 bases between them. Germline values: CDR1 SEHNR, CDR2 FQNEAQ (reference sequence). CDR3 sequence reads: CASSPRVGGYEQYF. The DNA of the CDR3 is TGTGCCAGCAGCCCCCGGGTGGGAGGCTACGAGCAGTACTTC.

This chain joins TRBV10-3 and TRBJ2-7; TRBD1 might be the D (6 bases). This CDR3 contains 14 residues. The V gene's germline CDR1 is ENHRY and CDR2 SYGVKD. The ends were cut back, 5 bases at V and 2 bases at J, with 13 bases in the middle. The CDR3 protein is CAISISGTTYEQYF. For the CDR3, the DNA is TGTGCCATCAGTATATCTGGGACAACCTACGAGCAGTACTTC.

This clone showed up just once. The rearrangement uses TRBV14 and TRBJ2-3; the D gene is possibly TRBD1 (5 bases). The CDR3 is 15 amino acids. From germline, CDR1 is SGHDN and CDR2 FVKESK. V lost 0 bases, J lost 4 bases, and 11 bases lay in between. Here the CDR3 reads CASSQDSRAADTQYF. Written as DNA, the CDR3 is TGTGCCAGCAGCCAAGATAGCAGGGCAGCAGATACGCAGTATTTT.

A few counts support this clone. The chain has TRBV7-9 and TRBJ2-3; D perhaps matches TRBD2 (5 bases). CDR1 is SEHNR, CDR2 FQNEAQ, per germline (reference sequence). This CDR3 is built from 14 residues. V was pared by 1 base and J by 6 bases, with 11 bases between. The CDR3 DNA reads TGTGCCAGCAGCTTAGGACTACTATGGGATACGCAGTATTTT. As protein: CASSLGLLWDTQYF.

The chain links TRBV11-3 to TRBJ2-2, with a tentative D call TRBD2 (6 bases). The CDR3 runs to 15 residues. Looked up from germline, CDR1 is SGHNT and CDR2 is YENEEA. With 5 bases removed from V and 4 bases from J, the gap between germline ends came to 14 bases. The CDR3 protein is CASSVRSGSTGELFF. In nucleotides, the CDR3 is TGTGCCAGCAGCGTCCGATCCGGGAGCACCGGGGAGCTGTTTTTT.

The rearrangement links TRBV10-3 to TRBJ1-2; unclear D gene. The CDR3 is 16 amino acids. Per germline, CDR1 ENHRY and CDR2 SYGVKD. Deletions cut 0 bases from V and 4 bases from J, with 15 bases between. The CDR3, as DNA: TGTGCCATCAGTGAGTCTTGGACCGACCTCGCCTATGGCTACACCTTC. Residues: CAISESWTDLAYGYTF.

J is TRBJ2-7 and V is TRBV30; D ambiguous. The CDR3 has 12 residues. Deletions cut 1 base from V and 3 bases from J, with 7 bases between. The germline CDR1 and CDR2 sequences are GTSNPN and SVGIG (reference sequence). The CDR3 DNA reads TGTGCCTGGAGTGACCAATACTACGAGCAGTACTTC. This sequence encodes CAWSDQYYEQYF.

The chain carries TRBV21-1 and TRBJ1-2. TRBV21-1 is recorded as a pseudogene. The CDR3 sequence is 15 residues long. CDR3 amino acids: CASSKVDFPREGYTF. CDR3 sequence (DNA): TGTGCCAGCAGCAAAGTCGATTTCCCTCGCGAAGGCTACACCTTC.

The genes are TRBV18 and TRBJ2-7, with TRBD1 identical over 8 bases. The CDR3 covers 15 residues. Germline CDR1 and CDR2: KGHSH and LQKENI. Trimming removed 3 bases from V and 0 bases from J; junction bases left unmatched: 4. CDR3 region: CASSPQGAASYEQYF. The CDR3 DNA sequence: TGTGCCAGCTCACCCCAGGGGGCGGCCTCCTACGAGCAGTACTTC.

This clone was found a few times. This chain joins TRBV4-2 and TRBJ1-1, with 8 bases lining up with TRBD1. This CDR3 is built from 15 residues. Germline trimming cut 2 bases from V and 4 bases from J; bases unmatched to any gene: 6. The germline V gene encodes CDR1 LGHNA and CDR2 YNFKEQ. DNA for the CDR3: TGTGCCAGCAGCCAAACGAAAACAGGGGGCACTGAAGCTTTCTTT. Translated: CASSQTKTGGTEAFF.

The chain couples TRBV5-6 to TRBJ2-1, with D tentatively TRBD1 (6 bases). This CDR3 is built from 15 residues. The germline CDR1 and CDR2 sequences are SGHDT and YYEEEE. V lost 5 bases and J lost 4, with 16 bases in between. CDR3 sequence: CASSEKPGAYNEQFF. As DNA, the CDR3 is TGTGCCAGCAGTGAGAAACCAGGGGCATACAATGAGCAGTTCTTC.

The chain employs TRBV6-1 and TRBJ2-6; D remains ambiguous. Germline V lookup: CDR1 MNHNS, CDR2 SASEGT. The ends were cut back, 4 bases at V and 1 base at J, with 8 bases in the middle. The CDR3 spans 15 residues. For the CDR3, the DNA is TGTGCCAGCAGTGCGAATCCGTCTGGGGCCAACGTCCTGACTTTC. Translated: CASSANPSGANVLTF.

The rearrangement links TRBV30 to TRBJ1-4, with no clear D. Germline CDR1 and CDR2: GTSNPN and SVGIG (reference sequence). This CDR3 spans 11 amino acids. V shed 0 bases and J shed 8 bases, with 4 bases lying between them. For the CDR3, the DNA is TGTGCCTGGAGTGTATACGAAAAACTGTTTTTT. Residues: CAWSVYEKLFF.